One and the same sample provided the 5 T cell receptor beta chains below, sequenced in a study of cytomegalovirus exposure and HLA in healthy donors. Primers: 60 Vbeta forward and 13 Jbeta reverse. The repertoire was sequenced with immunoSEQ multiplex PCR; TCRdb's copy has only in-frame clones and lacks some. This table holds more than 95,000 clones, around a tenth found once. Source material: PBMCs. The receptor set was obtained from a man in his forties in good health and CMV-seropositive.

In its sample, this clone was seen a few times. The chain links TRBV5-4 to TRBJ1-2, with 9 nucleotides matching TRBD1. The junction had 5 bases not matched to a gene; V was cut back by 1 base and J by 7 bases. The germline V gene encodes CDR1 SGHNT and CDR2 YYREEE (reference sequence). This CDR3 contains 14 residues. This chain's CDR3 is CASSLSATGGGYTF. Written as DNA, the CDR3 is TGTGCCAGCAGCTTGTCTGCGACAGGGGGTGGCTACACCTTC. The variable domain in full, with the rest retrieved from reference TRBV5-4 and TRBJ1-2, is ETGVTQSPTHLIKTRGQQVTLRCSSQSGHNTVSWYQQALGQGPQFIFQYYREEENGRGNFPPRFSGLQFPNYSSELNVNALELDDSALYLCASSLSATGGGYTFGSGTRLTVV.

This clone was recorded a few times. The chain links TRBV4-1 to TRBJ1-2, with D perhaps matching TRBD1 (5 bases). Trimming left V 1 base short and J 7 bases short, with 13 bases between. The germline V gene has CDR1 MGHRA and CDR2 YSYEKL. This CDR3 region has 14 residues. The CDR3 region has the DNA TGCGCCAGCAGCCAAGCGGGGGGATTGAGTGGCTACACCTTC. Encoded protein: CASSQAGGLSGYTF.

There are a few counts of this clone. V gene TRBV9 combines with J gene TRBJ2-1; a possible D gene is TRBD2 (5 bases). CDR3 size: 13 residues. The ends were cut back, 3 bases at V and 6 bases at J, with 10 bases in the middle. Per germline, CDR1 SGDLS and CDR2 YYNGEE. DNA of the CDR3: TGTGCCAGCAGCGCCGCTCGGGGCAATGAGCAGTTCTTC. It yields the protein CASSAARGNEQFF.

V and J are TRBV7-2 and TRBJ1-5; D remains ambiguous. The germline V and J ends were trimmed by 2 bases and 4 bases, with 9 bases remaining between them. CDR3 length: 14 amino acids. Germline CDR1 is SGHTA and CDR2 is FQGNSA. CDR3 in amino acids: CASSLSPGNQPQHF. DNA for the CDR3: TGTGCCAGCAGCTTAAGTCCGGGGAATCAGCCCCAGCATTTT.

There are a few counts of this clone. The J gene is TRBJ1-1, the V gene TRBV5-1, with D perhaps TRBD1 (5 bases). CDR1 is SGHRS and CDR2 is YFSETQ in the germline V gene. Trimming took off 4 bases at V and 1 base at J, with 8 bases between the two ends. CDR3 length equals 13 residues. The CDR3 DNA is TGCGCCAGCAGCGATCAGGGGAACACTGAAGCTTTCTTT. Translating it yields CASSDQGNTEAFF. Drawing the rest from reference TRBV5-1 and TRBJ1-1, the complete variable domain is KAGVTQTPRYLIKTRGQQVTLSCSPISGHRSVSWYQQTPGQGLQFLFEYFSETQRNKGNFPGRFSGRQFSNSRSEMNVSTLELGDSALYLCASSDQGNTEAFFGQGTRLTVV.